These 10 T cell receptor beta chains came from one sample sequenced in a study of OX40 agonist ivuxolimab in advanced cancers. Profiling relied on immunoSEQ multiplex PCR, and the TCRdb table lists in-frame clones only, not all of them. The sample shows around 25,000 clones, over 70% of them seen only once. This material consisted of CD4+ or CD8+ T cells sorted from blood, taken in a trial of the OX40 agonist ivuxolimab. Every receptor here comes from an adult with an advanced solid tumor such as melanoma, head and neck, liver or kidney cancer.

This rearrangement joins TRBV15 to TRBJ2-2, with D unresolved. Germline V CDR1 and CDR2: LNHNV, YYDKDF (reference sequence). The CDR3 runs to 13 residues. V was pared by 1 base and J by 7 bases, with 7 bases between. The CDR3 loop reads CATSRALGGELFF. For the CDR3, the DNA is TGTGCCACCAGCAGAGCCCTCGGCGGGGAGCTGTTTTTT. Variable domain in full (rest from reference TRBV15 and TRBJ2-2): DAMVIQNPRYQVTQFGKPVTLSCSQTLNHNVMYWYQQKSSQAPKLLFHYYDKDFNNEADTPDNFQSRRPNTSFCFLDIRSPGLGDTAMYLCATSRALGGELFFGEGSRLTVL.

This chain joins TRBV6-5 and TRBJ1-2; D gene uncertain. This CDR3 has 14 amino acids. V was cut by 0 bases and J by 4 bases, with 9 bases left in between. Germline V gives CDR1 MNHEY, CDR2 SVGAGI. The CDR3 reads CASSYSRQIYGYTF. CDR3 DNA sequence: TGTGCCAGCAGTTACTCGCGCCAGATCTATGGCTACACCTTC.

The V call is TRBV20-1, the J call TRBJ2-1; D remains ambiguous. V lost 5 bases, J lost 8 bases, and 7 bases lay in between. The CDR3 consists of 10 residues. Germline V lookup: CDR1 DFQATT, CDR2 SNEGSKA (reference sequence). CDR3 residues: CSADGHEQFF. Written as DNA, the CDR3 is TGCAGTGCTGACGGTCATGAGCAGTTCTTC.

Of note for this clone: Relative to the germline gene, one junction end is altered; a read error may explain this. The sample contains more than one DNA sequence encoding this CDR3. The chain links TRBV5-8 to TRBJ1-1; D gene unclear. The CDR3 has 15 amino acids. Germline loops: CDR1 SGHTS, CDR2 YDEGEE. The CDR3 DNA reads as TGTGCCAGCAGCCAAGAACCCGCAATGAACACTGAAGCTTTCTTC. Translation: CASSQEPAMNTEAFF. Complete variable domain (other parts from reference TRBV5-8 and TRBJ1-1): EAGVTQSPTHLIKTRGQQATLRCSPISGHTSVYWYQQALGLGLQFLLWYDEGEERNRGNFPPRFSGRQFPNYSSELNVNALELEDSALYLCASSQEPAMNTEAFFGQGTRLTVV.

For the CDR3, the DNA is TGTGCCAGCACCTTAGCGGGTAGCGGGGGGCGAAGCTCCTACGAGCAGTACTTC. Its translation is CASTLAGSGGRSSYEQYF. The gene calls are TRBV28 and TRBJ2-7; 10 bases align to TRBD2. V was pared by 7 bases and J by 0 bases, with 15 bases of the junction left unmatched. Germline CDR1 and CDR2: MDHEN and SYDVKM. CDR3 length: 18 residues. The full variable domain, with the rest looked up from reference TRBV28 and TRBJ2-7, is DVKVTQSSRYLVKRTGEKVFLECVQDMDHENMFWYRQDPGLGLRLIYFSYDVKMKEKGDIPEGYSVSREKKERFSLILESASTNQTSMYLCASTLAGSGGRSSYEQYFGPGTRLTVT.

The chain is built from TRBV27 and TRBJ2-7, with 7 bases that match TRBD2. The junction had 13 bases not matched to a gene; V was cut back by 5 bases and J by 6 bases. The germline V gene has CDR1 MNHEY and CDR2 SMNVEV (reference sequence). The CDR3 has 15 amino acids. The DNA of the CDR3 is TGTGCCAGCAGTCCCTCCTCGACGGGGGGAACCGAGCAGTACTTC. This sequence encodes CASSPSSTGGTEQYF.

A note on this clone: The same CDR3 also results from other DNA sequences found in this sample. The V call is TRBV28, the J call TRBJ2-7, with D uncertain. This CDR3 spans 13 amino acids. The V end was cut by 2 bases, the J end by 2 bases, with 7 bases between. The germline V gene encodes CDR1 MDHEN and CDR2 SYDVKM. The CDR3, as DNA: TGTGCCAGCAGTTTAAGGGTTACCTACGAGCAGTACTTC. Amino acid sequence: CASSLRVTYEQYF. Full variable domain (remainder filled in from reference TRBV28 and TRBJ2-7): DVKVTQSSRYLVKRTGEKVFLECVQDMDHENMFWYRQDPGLGLRLIYFSYDVKMKEKGDIPEGYSVSREKKERFSLILESASTNQTSMYLCASSLRVTYEQYFGPGTRLTVT.

This chain joins TRBV7-2 and TRBJ2-3; D may correspond to TRBD1 or TRBD2 (5 bases each). Per the germline V gene, CDR1 is SGHTA and CDR2 is FQGNSA. The CDR3 is 16 residues long. Trimming left V 1 base short and J 3 bases short, with 14 bases between. The CDR3 spells CASSLGGHLATDTQYF. The CDR3 DNA follows: TGTGCCAGCAGCTTAGGCGGACACCTAGCAACAGATACGCAGTATTTT.

This chain connects TRBV4-3 to TRBJ2-7, with TRBD1 as a possible D gene (6 bases). The CDR3 extends over 16 amino acids. Trimming removed 0 bases from V and 3 bases from J, with 15 bases in between. CDR1 LGHNA and CDR2 YSLEER come from the germline V gene. CDR3 DNA sequence: TGCGCCAGCAGCCAAGAAGTCGGACAGTCCTTCTACGAGCAGTACTTC. This codes for CASSQEVGQSFYEQYF.

This clone came up a few times. The chain recombines TRBV7-8 with TRBJ2-1; no reliable D call. The CDR3 contains 12 residues. CDR1 and CDR2 (germline): SGHVS, FQNEAQ. Trimming took 1 base from V and 11 from J, leaving 9 bases between them. CDR3 nucleotides: TGTGCCAGCAGCTTAGAGGTTGGCAAGCAGTTCTTC. This translates into CASSLEVGKQFF.